This TCR beta chain was identified in a study of glioma-infiltrating T cells after dendritic cell vaccination. V lost 5 bases to trimming and J lost 6 bases, with 17 bases between them. From germline, CDR1 is SGHTA and CDR2 FQGNSA. The CDR3 is 15 residues long. Assay used: immunoSEQ multiplex PCR; TCRdb lists only in-frame clones, some missing. The sample contains approximately 67,000 clones, 81% of which appear only once. The sample consisted of blood, taken before dendritic cell vaccination. This sequence joins TRBV7-2 and TRBJ1-5; tentatively, D is TRBD1 (5 bases). This receptor was obtained from a human donor with glioblastoma. In DNA, the CDR3 is TGTGCCAGCAGCCCCAGTTCAGGGCCCGGTCAGCCCCAGCATTTT. It yields the protein CASSPSSGPGQPQHF.